This T cell receptor beta chain was identified during a study of cytomegalovirus exposure and HLA in healthy donors. Overall study results and limits: No immune exposure information besides CMV serostatus was available.

The study ran its PCR with 60 Vbeta and 13 Jbeta primers. Only in-frame clones appear in the TCRdb table, and some are missing; sequencing was by immunoSEQ multiplex PCR. The table includes 90,000 to 110,000 clones, 77% detected once. Of note for this clone: The antigen remains unidentified.

CDR1 is SGHRS, CDR2 YFSETQ, per germline. V dropped 0 bases and J dropped 4 bases, with 13 bases sitting between them. The CDR3 spans 15 residues. The source material was PBMCs. The sequence was collected from a woman aged 40-49 years in good health and CMV-seropositive. V and J are TRBV5-1 and TRBJ1-2; D is perhaps TRBD1 (5 bases). In nucleotides, the CDR3 is TGCGCCAGCAGCTTGGATCCAGGGCAGGCCTATGGCTACACCTTC. It yields the protein CASSLDPGQAYGYTF.